The text below deals with one T cell receptor beta chain. Its recognized antigen is unknown. Nothing much larger sits one base from this clone, and base qualities are not available. The CDR3 regions of human TCRbeta chains were analyzed by immunosequencing. The authors' pipeline ran thus. Repertoire TCRs were matched against a reference library of SARS-CoV-2-specific TCRs generated with the MIRA antigen-specificity platform. Breadth was defined as the fraction of unique TCRs that were SARS-CoV-2-associated. Depth was defined as the fraction of total T cells that were SARS-CoV-2-associated. Using the MIRA data, each spike-specific TCR was assigned both to the spike region to which the TCR was reactive and to a CD4 or CD8 class. Log10-transformed breadth and depth values were compared by one-way ANOVA with Sidak's multiple comparisons tests. In its TCRdb copy, this immuneACCESS table keeps in-frame sequences only and misses some clones. Where compared with another copy, unresolved V genes explain less than half of these, and the others have no known cause. The DNA gave D and trimming, while V, J and clone size come from that table. The sample yields roughly 160,000 clones; approximately 93% were counted once. The top ten clones comprise around 0.9% of the sample.

The entry originates in a study of T cell responses to AZD1222 COVID-19 vaccine (dated by TCRdb to about 2021). Context from the whole study: AZD1222 recipients given second doses at about 4 weeks or at about 12 weeks were pooled, since spike-specific TCR depth and breadth were not found to differ between the two schedules. TCR sequencing covered more than 230 trial participants: 207 given two doses of AZD1222 and 26 given two doses of MenACWY control vaccine. Trial participants were enrolled by age into 18-55, 56-69 and 70-plus year subgroups, with approximately 150, 30 and 60 TCR-sequenced participants respectively. Results the study describes overall, beyond this receptor: After two AZD1222 doses, both the breadth and the depth of spike-specific TCRs were significantly higher than at day 0 and than in MenACWY recipients. Conclusions about previously exposed vaccinees are limited because only 6 or 7 AZD1222 recipients were SARS-CoV-2 seropositive at baseline. The 56-69-year group was small, and its depth increase did not reach significance, likely because of low power. Vaccine-associated CD4 TCRs spanned the whole spike protein, with dominant responses in regions 160-218 and 743-854. Reportedly, close to half of the unique spike-specific TCRs recognized epitopes lying outside the regions that are mutated in the B.1.351 and B.1.1.7 variants. Because no day 14 peak-response samples were available, the repertoires could be characterized only after the peak T cell response. Participants were mostly white British, with more females than males. The authors suggested clonal diversity may have been underestimated.

Reading the label with the study, this specimen's time point is: baseline before first vaccination. The vaccinee samples were drawn from two UK trials, COV001 and COV002, one of which was a single-blind randomized controlled phase 2/3 trial testing AZD1222 (ChAdOx1 nCoV-19) in healthy adults. Trial participant PBMC samples were collected at day 0 and day 28 after the second dose for TCRbeta chain sequencing. There are 15 amino acids in the CDR3, from cysteine to phenylalanine inclusive. Of all the DNA, just the CDR3 is kept, 45 bases in frame from base 1. The germline V gene supplies CDR1 SGHTA and CDR2 FQGNSA. The germline ends are 19 bases apart after V is trimmed by 5 bases and J by 6 bases.

The rearranged chain carries TRBV7-2 and TRBJ1-1; TRBD1 is perhaps the D gene, given 6 matching bases. The sequence derives from an adult in good health. The sample in question was peripheral blood, obtained on day 0 of AZD1222 vaccination. The DNA is as follows: TGTGCCAGCAGCCCGCTACAGGGATTCTCCTCTGAAGCTTTCTTT. This translates into CASSPLQGFSSEAFF.